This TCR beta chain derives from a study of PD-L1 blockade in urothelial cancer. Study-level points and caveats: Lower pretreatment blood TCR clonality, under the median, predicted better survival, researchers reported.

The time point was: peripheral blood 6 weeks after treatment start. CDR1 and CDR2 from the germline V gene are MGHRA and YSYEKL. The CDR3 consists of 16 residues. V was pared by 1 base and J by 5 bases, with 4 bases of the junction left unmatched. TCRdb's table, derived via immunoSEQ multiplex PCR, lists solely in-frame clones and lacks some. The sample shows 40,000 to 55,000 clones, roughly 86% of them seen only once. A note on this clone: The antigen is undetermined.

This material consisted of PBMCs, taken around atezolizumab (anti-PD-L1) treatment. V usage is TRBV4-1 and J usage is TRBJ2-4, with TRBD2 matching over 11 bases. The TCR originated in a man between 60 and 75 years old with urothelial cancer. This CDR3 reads CASSQVAGGLQNIQYF. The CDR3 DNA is TGCGCCAGCAGCCAAGTAGCGGGGGGGCTCCAAAACATTCAGTACTTC.